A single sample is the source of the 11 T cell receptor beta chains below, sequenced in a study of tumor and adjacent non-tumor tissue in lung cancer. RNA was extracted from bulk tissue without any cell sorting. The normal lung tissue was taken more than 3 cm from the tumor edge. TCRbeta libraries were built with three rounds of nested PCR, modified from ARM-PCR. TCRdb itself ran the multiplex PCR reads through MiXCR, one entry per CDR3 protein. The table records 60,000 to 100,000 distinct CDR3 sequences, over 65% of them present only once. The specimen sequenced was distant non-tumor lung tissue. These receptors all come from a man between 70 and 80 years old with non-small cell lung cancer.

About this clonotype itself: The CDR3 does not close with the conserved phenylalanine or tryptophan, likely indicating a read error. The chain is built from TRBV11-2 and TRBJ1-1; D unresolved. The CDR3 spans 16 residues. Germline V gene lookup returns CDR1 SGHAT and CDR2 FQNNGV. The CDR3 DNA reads TGTGCCAGCAGCTTAGCGGAGATGGGGATGAAGACTGATGCTTTCTAT. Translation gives CASSLAEMGMKTDAFY.

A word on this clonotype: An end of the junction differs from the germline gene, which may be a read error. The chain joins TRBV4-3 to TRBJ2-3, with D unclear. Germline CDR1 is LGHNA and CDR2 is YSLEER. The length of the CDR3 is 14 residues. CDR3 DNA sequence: TGCGTCAGCAGCCAAGTTAGTTCTGGGGATACGCAGTATTTT. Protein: CVSSQVSSGDTQYF.

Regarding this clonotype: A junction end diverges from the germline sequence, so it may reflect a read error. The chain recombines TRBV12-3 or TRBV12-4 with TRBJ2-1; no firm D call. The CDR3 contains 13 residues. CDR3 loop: CVSNLSPGIEQFF. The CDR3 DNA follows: TGTGTCAGCAATTTAAGTCCTGGGATTGAGCAGTTCTTC.

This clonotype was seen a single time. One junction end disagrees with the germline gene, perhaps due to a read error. CDR3 in amino acids: CASRERGTGKLSF. CDR3 in DNA: TGTGCCAGCAGAGAGAGGGGTACCGGGAAGCTGTCTTTT. The rearrangement uses TRBV6-6 and TRBJ2-2; the D call may be TRBD1 or TRBD2 (5 bases each). Germline CDR1 reads MNHNY; CDR2 reads SVGAGI (reference sequence). The CDR3 is 13 amino acids.

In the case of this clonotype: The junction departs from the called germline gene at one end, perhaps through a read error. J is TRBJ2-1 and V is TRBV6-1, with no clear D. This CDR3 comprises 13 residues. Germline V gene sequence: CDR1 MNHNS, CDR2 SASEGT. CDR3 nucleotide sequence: TGTACCAGTAATGTCTGGGGAAAGAATGAGCAGTTCTTC. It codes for CTSNVWGKNEQFF.

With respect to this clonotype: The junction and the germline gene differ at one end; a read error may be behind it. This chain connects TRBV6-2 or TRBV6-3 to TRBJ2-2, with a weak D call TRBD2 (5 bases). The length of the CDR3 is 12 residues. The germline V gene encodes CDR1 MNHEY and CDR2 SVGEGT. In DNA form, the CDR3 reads TGTGCCAGCAGTACCAGTACCGGGGAGCTATTTTTT. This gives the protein CASSTSTGELFF.

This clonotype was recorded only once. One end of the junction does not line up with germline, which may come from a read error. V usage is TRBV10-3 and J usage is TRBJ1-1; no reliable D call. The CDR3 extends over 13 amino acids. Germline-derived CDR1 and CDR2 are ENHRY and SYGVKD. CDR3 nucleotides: TGCGCCATCGGGGAGTTCTCGAGGATTGAAGCTTTCTTT. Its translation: CAIGEFSRIEAFF.

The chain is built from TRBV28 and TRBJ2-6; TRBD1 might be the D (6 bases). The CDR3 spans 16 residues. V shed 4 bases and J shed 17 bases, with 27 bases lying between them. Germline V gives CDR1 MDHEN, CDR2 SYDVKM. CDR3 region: CASSSLRGYGANAVTF. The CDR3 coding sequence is TGTGCCAGCAGTTCTCTCAGGGGCTATGGGGCCAACGCCGTGACTTTC.

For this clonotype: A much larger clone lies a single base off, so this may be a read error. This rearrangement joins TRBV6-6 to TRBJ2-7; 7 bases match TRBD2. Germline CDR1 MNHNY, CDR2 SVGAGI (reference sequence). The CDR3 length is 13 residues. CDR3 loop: CASSLAGSYEQHF. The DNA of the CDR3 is TGTGCCAGCAGTTTAGCGGGCTCCTACGAGCAGCACTTC.

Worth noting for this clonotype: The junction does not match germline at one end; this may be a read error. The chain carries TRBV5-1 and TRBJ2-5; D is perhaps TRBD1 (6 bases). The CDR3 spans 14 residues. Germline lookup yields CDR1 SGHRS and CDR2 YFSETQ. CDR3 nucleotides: TGCGTCAGCAGCGTTGGACAGCCCAGGGAGACCCAGTACTTC. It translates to CVSSVGQPRETQYF.

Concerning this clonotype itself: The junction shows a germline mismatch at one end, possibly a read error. CDR3 amino acids: CASSDPGGPGLFANNEQLF. CDR3 in DNA: TGTGCCAGCAGTGATCCGGGAGGGCCGGGGTTGTTCGCCAACAATGAGCAGCTCTTC. This rearrangement joins TRBV6-1 to TRBJ2-1; TRBD2 agrees at 8 bases. There are 19 residues in the CDR3. The germline CDR1 and CDR2 sequences are MNHNS and SASEGT.